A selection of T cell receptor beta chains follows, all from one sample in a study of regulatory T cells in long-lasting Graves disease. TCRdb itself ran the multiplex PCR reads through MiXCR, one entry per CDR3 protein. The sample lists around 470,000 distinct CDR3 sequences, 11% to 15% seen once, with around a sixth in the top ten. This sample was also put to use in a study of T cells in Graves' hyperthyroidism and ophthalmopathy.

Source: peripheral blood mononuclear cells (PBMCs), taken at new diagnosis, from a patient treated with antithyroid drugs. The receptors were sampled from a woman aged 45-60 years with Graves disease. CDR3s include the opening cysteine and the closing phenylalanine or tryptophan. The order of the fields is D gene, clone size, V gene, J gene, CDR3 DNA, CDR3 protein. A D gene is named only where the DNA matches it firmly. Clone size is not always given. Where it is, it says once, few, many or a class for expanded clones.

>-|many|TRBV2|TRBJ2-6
TGTGCCAGCAGTATCGATAACTCTGGGGCCAACGTCCTGACTTTC
CASSIDNSGANVLTF
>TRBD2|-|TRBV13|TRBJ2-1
TGTGCCAGCAGCTTCAGCGGGAGGGCGGGGGGCGATGAGCAGTTCTTC
CASSFSGRAGGDEQFF
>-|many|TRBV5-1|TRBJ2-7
TGCGCCAGCAGCTCCCAACAGGGTATCGAGCAGTACTTC
CASSSQQGIEQYF
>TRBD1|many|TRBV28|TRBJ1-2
TGTGCCAGCAGTACAAGACGGACAGGAGAAGGCTACACCTTC
CASSTRRTGEGYTF
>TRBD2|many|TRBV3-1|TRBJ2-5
TGTGCCAGCAGCCAACCTGGACTAGCGGGAGGGGAGACCCAGTACTTC
CASSQPGLAGGETQYF
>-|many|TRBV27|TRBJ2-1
TGTGCCAGCTACCCACCGGGGGATGAGCAGTTCTTC
CASYPPGDEQFF
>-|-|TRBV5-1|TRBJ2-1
TGCGCCAGCAGCTCGGGGCCCGGGACGTACAATGAGCAGTTCTTC
CASSSGPGTYNEQFF
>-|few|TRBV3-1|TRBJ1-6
TGTGCCAGCAGCCAAGATAATAATTCACCCCTCCACTTT
CASSQDNNSPLHF
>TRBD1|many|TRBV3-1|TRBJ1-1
TGTGCCAGCAGCCCCTCCCAGGGGGGGTGGACTGAAGCTTTCTTT
CASSPSQGGWTEAFF
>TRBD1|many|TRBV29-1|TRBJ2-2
TGCAGCGCCGTAGGGACAGGCGTGAACACCGGGGAGCTGTTTTTT
CSAVGTGVNTGELFF
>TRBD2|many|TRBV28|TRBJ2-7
TGTGCCAGCAGTCCGGGACTAGCGGGAGGGATAGGGGGAGAGCAGTACTTC
CASSPGLAGGIGGEQYF
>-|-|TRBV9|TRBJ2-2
TGTGCCAGCAGCGTAGGGGGACACTACACCGGGGAGCTGTTTTTT
CASSVGGHYTGELFF
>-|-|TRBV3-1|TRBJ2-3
TGTGCCAGCAGCCAAGATTATGGGGGGAGCCGCGCAGATACGCAGTATTTT
CASSQDYGGSRADTQYF
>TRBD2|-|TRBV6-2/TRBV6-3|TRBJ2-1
TGTGCCAGCAATTACGGACTAGCGGGAGCCTACAATGAGCAGTTCTTC
CASNYGLAGAYNEQFF
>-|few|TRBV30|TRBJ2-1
TGTGCCTGGAGTAACCTAGCGGAGCAGTTCTTC
CAWSNLAEQFF
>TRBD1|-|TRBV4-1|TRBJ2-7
TGCGCCAGCAGCCAAGACCCCGGGACAGAGACCTACGAGCAGTACTTC
CASSQDPGTETYEQYF
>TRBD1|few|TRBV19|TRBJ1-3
TGTGCCAGTAGCCTGCACAGGGGTTCTGGAAACACCATATATTTT
CASSLHRGSGNTIYF
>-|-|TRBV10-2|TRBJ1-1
TGCGCCAGCAGTTCCTTTTTCCAGAACACTGAAGCTTTCTTT
CASSSFFQNTEAFF
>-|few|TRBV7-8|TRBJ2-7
TGTGCCAGCAGCGGCCGGGACTCGCGAGACTACGAGCAGTACTTC
CASSGRDSRDYEQYF
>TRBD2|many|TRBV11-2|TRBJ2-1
TGTGCCAGCAGCTTAGGTGGTAGCGGGAGGTGGAGTTCCTACAATGAGCAGTTCTTC
CASSLGGSGRWSSYNEQFF
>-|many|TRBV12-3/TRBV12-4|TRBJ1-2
TGTGCCAGCAGTTTTACGGATAACTATGGCTACACCTTC
CASSFTDNYGYTF
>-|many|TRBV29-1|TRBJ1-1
TGCAGCGTTGACTACGGCAGGAGAAACACTGAAGCTTTCTTT
CSVDYGRRNTEAFF
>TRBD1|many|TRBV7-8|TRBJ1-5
TGTGCCAGCAGCATCGACAGGGGGGTGCAGCATTTT
CASSIDRGVQHF
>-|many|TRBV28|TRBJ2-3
TGTGCCAGCAGTTACGGGAGAGTCACAGATACGCAGTATTTT
CASSYGRVTDTQYF
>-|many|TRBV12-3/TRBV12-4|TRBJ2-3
TGTGCCAGCAGGCCACCCCCTCAACTAGAAGACACAGATACGCAGTATTTT
CASRPPPQLEDTDTQYF
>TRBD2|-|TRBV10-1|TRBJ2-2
TGCGCCAGCAGTGATGGCGGGAGTGGCACCGGGGAGCTGTTTTTT
CASSDGGSGTGELFF
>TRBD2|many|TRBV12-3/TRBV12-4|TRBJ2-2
TGTGCCAGCAGTCGACTAGCCGGCGGGGAGCTGTTTTTT
CASSRLAGGELFF
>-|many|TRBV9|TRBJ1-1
TGTGCCAGCAGCGTAGGGCTACTGAACACTGAAGCTTTCTTT
CASSVGLLNTEAFF
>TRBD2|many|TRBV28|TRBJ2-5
TGTGCCAGCAGTTTTGGGGCTAGCGGGAGAGGATTAGAGACCCAGTACTTC
CASSFGASGRGLETQYF
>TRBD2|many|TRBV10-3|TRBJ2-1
TGTGCCATCAGTCGGACTAGCGGGGATGAGCAGTTCTTC
CAISRTSGDEQFF
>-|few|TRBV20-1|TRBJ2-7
TGCAGTGCGCCGGGGCAGCGGGAGCAGTACTTC
CSAPGQREQYF
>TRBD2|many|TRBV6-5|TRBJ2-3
TGTGCCAGCAGTTCCAGACTAGCGGGACCTACAGATACGCAGTATTTT
CASSSRLAGPTDTQYF
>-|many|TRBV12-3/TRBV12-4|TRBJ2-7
TGTGCCAGCAGGTCCGGGACAAGGTCTTACGAGCAGTACTTC
CASRSGTRSYEQYF
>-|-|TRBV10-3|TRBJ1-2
TGTGCCATCAGTGACCCCGGGGGGGGTACTAACTATGGCTACACCTTC
CAISDPGGGTNYGYTF
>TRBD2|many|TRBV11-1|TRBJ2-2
TGTGCCAGCAGCTTTCCAAGACTAGCGGGAGTAACGGACACCGGGGAGCTGTTTTTT
CASSFPRLAGVTDTGELFF
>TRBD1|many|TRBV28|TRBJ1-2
TGTGCCAGCAGTTTGACAGGGGCTGACTATGGCTACACCTTC
CASSLTGADYGYTF
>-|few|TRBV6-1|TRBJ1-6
TGTGCCAGCACTCGGCCCCGTGATGGTTCACCCCTCCACTTT
CASTRPRDGSPLHF
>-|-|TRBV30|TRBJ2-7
TGTGCCTGGACCTGGCTAGGTGAGCAGTACTTC
CAWTWLGEQYF
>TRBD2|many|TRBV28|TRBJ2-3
TGTGCCAGCAGCCCCAGCTCTCTCGGACTAGCAGACACAGATACGCAGTATTTT
CASSPSSLGLADTDTQYF
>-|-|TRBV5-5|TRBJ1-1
TGTGCCAGCAGCACCCTGGGCCGGGGGGCGATACACACTGAAGCTTTCTTT
CASSTLGRGAIHTEAFF
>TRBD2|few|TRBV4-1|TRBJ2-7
TGCGCCAGCAGCCACCGGACTAGCGGGAGGTACGAGCAGTACTTC
CASSHRTSGRYEQYF
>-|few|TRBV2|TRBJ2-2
TGTGCCAGCAGTGACTTCTTGAACACCGGGGAGCTGTTTTTT
CASSDFLNTGELFF
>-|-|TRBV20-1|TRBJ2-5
TGCAGTGCTAGCTCACGCCGTAGGGAGACCCAGTACTTC
CSASSRRRETQYF
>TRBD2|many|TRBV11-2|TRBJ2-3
TGTGCCAGCAGCTTAGGAGCGGGAGCTACAGATACGCAGTATTTT
CASSLGAGATDTQYF
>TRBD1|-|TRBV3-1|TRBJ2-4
TGTGCCAGCAGCCCACGAACAGGGGACAAAAACATTCAGTACTTC
CASSPRTGDKNIQYF
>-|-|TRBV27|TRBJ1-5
TGTGCCAGCAGTTTACGAGGGACCATAAGCAATCAGCCCCAGCATTTT
CASSLRGTISNQPQHF
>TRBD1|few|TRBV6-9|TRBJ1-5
TGTGCCAGCAGTTGGGACAGATATAGCAATCAGCCCCAGCATTTT
CASSWDRYSNQPQHF
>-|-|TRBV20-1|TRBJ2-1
TGCAGTGCTAGAGCTCCGGGCGTGGTTGAGCAGTTCTTC
CSARAPGVVEQFF
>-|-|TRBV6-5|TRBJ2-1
TGTGCCAGCAGTTACTCGATCAGCAGCTCCTACAATGAGCAGTTCTTC
CASSYSISSSYNEQFF
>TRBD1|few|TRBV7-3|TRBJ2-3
TGTGCCAGCAGTCCGGCAGGGGGCGTGGCAGATACGCAGTATTTT
CASSPAGGVADTQYF
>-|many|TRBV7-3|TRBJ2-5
TGTGCCAGCAGCTTAATGGGTCGCGGCGCGGAAGAGACCCAGTACTTC
CASSLMGRGAEETQYF
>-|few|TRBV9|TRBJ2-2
TGTGCCAGCCAAAACAGGGTTACCGGGGAGCTGTTTTTT
CASQNRVTGELFF
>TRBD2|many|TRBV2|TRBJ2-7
TGTGCCAGCAGGCCGCTAGCGGGAGTCAACGAGCAGTACTTC
CASRPLAGVNEQYF
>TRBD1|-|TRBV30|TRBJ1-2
TGTGCCTGGAGTATGACAGGGGGAGTCGGCTACACCTTC
CAWSMTGGVGYTF
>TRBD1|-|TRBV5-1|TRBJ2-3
TGCGCCAGCAGCTCCACAGGGGGAGGCACAGATACGCAGTATTTT
CASSSTGGGTDTQYF
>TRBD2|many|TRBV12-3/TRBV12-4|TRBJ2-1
TGTGCCAGCAGTTTAAGGGTCGCGGGAGCGAACAATGAGCAGTTCTTC
CASSLRVAGANNEQFF
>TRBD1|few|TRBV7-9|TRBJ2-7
TGTGCCAGCAGCCTCCGGGACAGGGGCCACGAGCAGTACTTC
CASSLRDRGHEQYF
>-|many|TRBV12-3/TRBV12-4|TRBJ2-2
TGTGCCAGCAGTCCCCAGGGGCAGGGCACCGGGGAGCTGTTTTTT
CASSPQGQGTGELFF